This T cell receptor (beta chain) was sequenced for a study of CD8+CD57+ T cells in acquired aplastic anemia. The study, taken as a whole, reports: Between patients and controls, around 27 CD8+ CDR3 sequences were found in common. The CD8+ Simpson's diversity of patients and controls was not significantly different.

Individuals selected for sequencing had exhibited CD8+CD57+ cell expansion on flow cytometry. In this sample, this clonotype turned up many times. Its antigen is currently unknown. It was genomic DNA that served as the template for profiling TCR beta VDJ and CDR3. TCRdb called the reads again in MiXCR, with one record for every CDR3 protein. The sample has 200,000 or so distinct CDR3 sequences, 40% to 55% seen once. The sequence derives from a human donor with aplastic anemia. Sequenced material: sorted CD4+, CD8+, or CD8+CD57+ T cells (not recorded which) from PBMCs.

The CDR3 coding sequence is TGTGCCTGGAGTGTTGGACGGGATCAGCCCCAGCATTTT. This encodes CAWSVGRDQPQHF. The V and J genes are TRBV30 and TRBJ1-5; D not certain. The CDR3 runs to 13 residues. Trimming removed 0 bases at V and 5 bases at J, with 8 bases between. The germline V gene has CDR1 GTSNPN and CDR2 SVGIG (reference sequence). Drawing the rest from reference TRBV30 and TRBJ1-5, the complete variable domain is SQTIHQWPATLVQPVGSPLSLECTVEGTSNPNLYWYRQAAGRGLQLLFYSVGIGQISSEVPQNLSASRPQDRQFILSSKKLLLSDSGFYLCAWSVGRDQPQHFGDGTRLSIL.